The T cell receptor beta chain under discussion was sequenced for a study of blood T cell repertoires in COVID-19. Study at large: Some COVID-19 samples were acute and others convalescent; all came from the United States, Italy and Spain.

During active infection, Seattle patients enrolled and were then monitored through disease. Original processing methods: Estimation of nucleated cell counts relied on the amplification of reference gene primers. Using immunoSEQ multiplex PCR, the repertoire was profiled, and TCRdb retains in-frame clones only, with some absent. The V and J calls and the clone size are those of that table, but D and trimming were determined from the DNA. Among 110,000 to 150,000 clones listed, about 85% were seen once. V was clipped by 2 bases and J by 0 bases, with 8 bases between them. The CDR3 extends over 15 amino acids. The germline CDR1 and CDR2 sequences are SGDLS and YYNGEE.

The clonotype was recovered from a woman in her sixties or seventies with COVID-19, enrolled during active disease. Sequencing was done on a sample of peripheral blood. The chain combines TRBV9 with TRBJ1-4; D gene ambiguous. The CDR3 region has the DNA TGTGCCAGCAGCGTCAGAGGGACAACTAATGAAAAACTGTTTTTT. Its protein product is CASSVRGTTNEKLFF.